The source of this T cell receptor (beta chain) is a study of cytomegalovirus exposure and HLA in healthy donors. PCR amplification relied on 60 Vbeta primers (plus 13 Jbeta primers). Generated by immunoSEQ multiplex PCR, the TCRdb table keeps only in-frame clones and is missing some. The data contain around 170,000 clones, roughly 80% of them singletons. Details on this clone: The antigen is unknown.

General study findings and limits: In a later analysis, at a false discovery rate of 0.05, some 15,000 TCR beta sequences were associated with HLA alleles.

The sequence derives from a boy between 2 and 10 years old in good health and CMV-seronegative. Sequencing was done on a sample of PBMCs.

DNA of the CDR3: TGTGCCAGCAGCCAAGCGCACCTGGCGGGATCATTTTACAATGAGCAGTTCTTC. This codes for CASSQAHLAGSFYNEQFF. The rearrangement uses TRBV4-2 and TRBJ2-1; D is possibly TRBD2 (6 bases). The ends were cut back, 1 base at V and 4 bases at J, with 20 bases in the middle. CDR3 length equals 18 residues. Germline CDR1 LGHNA, CDR2 YNFKEQ.